This T cell receptor (beta chain) was retrieved from a study of OX40 agonist ivuxolimab in advanced cancers. Generated by immunoSEQ multiplex PCR, the TCRdb table keeps only in-frame clones and is missing some. Among fewer than 25,000 clones listed, approximately 80% were seen once. The CDR3 is 16 residues long. Unmatched junction bases numbered 10, after V lost 3 bases and J lost 6 bases. Germline-derived CDR1 and CDR2 are SEHNR and FQNEAQ (reference sequence). General observations from the study: By week 6 at 0.1 to 3.0 mg/kg, blood CD4+ and CD8+ T cells had expanded clonally.

A remark on this clone: Its antigen is as yet unknown.

The chain combines TRBV7-9 with TRBJ1-2; 10 bases agree with TRBD1. This specimen was CD4+ or CD8+ T cells sorted from blood, taken in a trial of the OX40 agonist ivuxolimab. This sequence originates from an adult with an advanced solid tumor such as melanoma, head and neck, liver or kidney cancer. CDR3 loop: CASSFRDRGGKHGYTF. In DNA form, the CDR3 reads TGTGCCAGCAGCTTCCGGGACAGGGGAGGGAAGCATGGCTACACCTTC.